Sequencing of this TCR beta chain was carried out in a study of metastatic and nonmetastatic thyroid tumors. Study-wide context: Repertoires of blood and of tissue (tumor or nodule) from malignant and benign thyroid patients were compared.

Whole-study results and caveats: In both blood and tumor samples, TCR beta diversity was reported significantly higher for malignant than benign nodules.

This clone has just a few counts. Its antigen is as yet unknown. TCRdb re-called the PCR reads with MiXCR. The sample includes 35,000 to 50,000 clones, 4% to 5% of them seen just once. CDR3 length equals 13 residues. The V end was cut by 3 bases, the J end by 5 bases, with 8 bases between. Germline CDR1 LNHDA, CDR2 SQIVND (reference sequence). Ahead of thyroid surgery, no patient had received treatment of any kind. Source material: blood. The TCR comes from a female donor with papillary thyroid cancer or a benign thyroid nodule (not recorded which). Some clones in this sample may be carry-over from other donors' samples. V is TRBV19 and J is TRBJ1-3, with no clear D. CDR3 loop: CASSMGGRNTIYF. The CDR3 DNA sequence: TGTGCCAGTAGTATGGGCGGGAGAAACACCATATATTTT.